The 32 T cell receptor beta chains listed next were all sequenced from one sample in a study of T cells in Graves' hyperthyroidism and ophthalmopathy. TCR beta CDR3 sequences were amplified from RNA transcripts. The study used the HTBI primer set for a first-round RT-PCR of the TCR CDR3. MiXCR was run by TCRdb on the multiplex PCR reads, yielding one entry per CDR3 protein. The sample lists roughly 710,000 distinct CDR3 sequences, over 35% seen once, with 30% to 40% in the top ten. Sequenced material: blood. Receptors were obtained from a woman aged 40-49 years with Graves' hyperthyroidism.

This clonotype showed up just a few times. V and J are TRBV3-1 and TRBJ1-6, with 9 bases lining up with TRBD1. J lost 9 bases, V lost 6 bases, and 12 bases had no gene match. Germline V CDR1 and CDR2: LGHDT, YNNKEL (reference sequence). The CDR3 runs 16 residues. The DNA for the CDR3 is TGTGCCAGCAGTTTAAGAATCGGACAGGGGATTTCACCCCTCCACTTT. It specifies CASSLRIGQGISPLHF.

This clonotype was found a few times. The J gene is TRBJ1-6, the V gene TRBV4-1; TRBD1 aligns across 7 bases. The J segment lost 8 bases and the V segment lost 0 bases, leaving 7 bases of the junction unmatched. CDR3 length equals 16 residues. Germline V gene lookup returns CDR1 MGHRA and CDR2 YSYEKL. The CDR3 region has the DNA TGCGCCAGCAGCCAAGACTCCGGACAGGCATATTCACCCCTCCACTTT. Its protein is CASSQDSGQAYSPLHF.

J is TRBJ1-6 and V is TRBV2, with D unresolved. V was clipped by 8 bases and J by 8 bases, with 10 bases between them. The germline V gene has CDR1 SNHLY and CDR2 FYNNEI. This CDR3 contains 12 residues. This chain's CDR3 is CASVLGYSPLHF. CDR3 in DNA: TGTGCCAGCGTCCTGGGATATTCACCCCTCCACTTT.

About this clonotype itself: Being one base from a much bigger clone, this may be a read error. The final CDR3 position lacks the conserved phenylalanine or tryptophan, pointing to a likely read error. CDR3 residues: CSARESVDTLHL. CDR3 bases: TGCAGTGCTAGAGAGTCAGTGGATACCCTCCACCTT. The rearrangement links TRBV20-1 to TRBJ1-6; D remains ambiguous. CDR1 is DFQATT, CDR2 SNEGSKA, per germline (reference sequence). The CDR3 length is 12 residues. V was shortened by 0 bases and J by 14 bases, with 11 bases between the two germline ends.

The rearrangement links TRBV5-1 to TRBJ1-1; no clear D. This CDR3 has 15 amino acids. Germline values: CDR1 SGHRS, CDR2 YFSETQ. The V end was cut by 1 base, the J end by 3 bases, with 13 bases between. The CDR3 region has the DNA TGCGCCAGCAGCTTGCAACCGCGAAGTGACACTGAAGCTTTCTTT. Its protein is CASSLQPRSDTEAFF.

This clonotype was detected only a few times. The rearrangement uses TRBV6-2 or TRBV6-3 and TRBJ1-1; D ambiguous. The V end was cut by 8 bases, the J end by 0 bases, with 10 bases between. The length of the CDR3 is 13 residues. Germline V gene sequence: CDR1 MNHEY, CDR2 SVGEGT. CDR3 residues: CASGRGMNTEAFF. In DNA form, the CDR3 reads TGTGCCAGCGGGCGGGGTATGAACACTGAAGCTTTCTTT.

Remarks on this clonotype: The junction departs from the called germline gene at one end, perhaps through a read error. The chain links TRBV7-2 to TRBJ2-7, with D possibly matching TRBD1 (5 bases). This CDR3 spans 13 amino acids. Germline lookup yields CDR1 SGHTA and CDR2 FQGNSA. The CDR3 nucleotides read TGTGCCAGCGGCTTAGTGCAGGGCCACGAGCAGTGCTTC. This gives the protein CASGLVQGHEQCF.

This clonotype was picked up a small number of times. The junction shows a germline mismatch at one end, possibly a read error. The chain has TRBV10-2 and TRBJ1-1, with D possibly matching TRBD1 (5 bases). The CDR3 is 14 amino acids. Looked up from germline, CDR1 is WSHSY and CDR2 is SAAADI. In DNA form, the CDR3 reads TGTGCCAGCACTGAACCGGGACGCCATGCTGAAGCTTTCTTT. It codes for CASTEPGRHAEAFF.

The chain links TRBV5-6 to TRBJ1-6; D is perhaps TRBD1 (5 bases). CDR3 length: 15 residues. The V end was cut by 4 bases, the J end by 11 bases, with 19 bases between. CDR1 SGHDT and CDR2 YYEEEE come from the germline V gene. CDR3 in DNA: TGTGCCAGCAGCGCCGGGGCCTCGAATGGGGCACCCCTCCACTTT. Translation: CASSAGASNGAPLHF.

This clonotype has a count of ten or more. This chain links TRBV7-9 with TRBJ2-2; TRBD2 might be the D (5 bases). The CDR3 spans 15 residues. Germline V CDR1 and CDR2: SEHNR, FQNEAQ (reference sequence). V lost 2 bases, J lost 4 bases, and 11 bases lay in between. The CDR3 region is CASSLRGEITGELFF. The CDR3 region has the DNA TGTGCCAGCAGCTTACGGGGAGAGATCACCGGGGAGCTGTTTTTT.

This clonotype was recorded a few times. J is TRBJ1-1 and V is TRBV7-9; D not certain. This CDR3 has 11 amino acids. Germline CDR1 SEHNR, CDR2 FQNEAQ (reference sequence). V lost 5 bases, J lost 9 bases, and 10 bases lay in between. The CDR3 protein is CASSVDGKAFF. CDR3 bases: TGTGCCAGCAGCGTAGACGGAAAAGCTTTCTTT.

This clonotype occurred a few times. The rearrangement joins TRBV19 to TRBJ2-2; TRBD1 matches 7 bases. Germline V gene data show CDR1 as LNHDA and CDR2 as SQIVND (reference sequence). V shed 5 bases, J shed 5 bases, and the junction held 11 bases outside the gene matches. The CDR3 contains 16 residues. The DNA for the CDR3 is TGTGCCAGTAGTCAGCGCTCCGGGACAGAGACCGGGGAGCTGTTTTTT. It is translated as CASSQRSGTETGELFF. Variable domain in full (rest from reference TRBV19 and TRBJ2-2): DGGITQSPKYLFRKEGQNVTLSCEQNLNHDAMYWYRQDPGQGLRLIYYSQIVNDFQKGDIAEGYSVSREKKESFPLTVTSAQKNPTAFYLCASSQRSGTETGELFFGEGSRLTVL.

As for this clonotype: This clone may be a read error of a much larger clone one base away. The genes are TRBV20-1 and TRBJ1-6; TRBD1 matches at 8 bases. The junction had 3 bases not matched to a gene; V was cut back by 1 base and J by 10 bases. The CDR3 has 13 amino acids. Looked up from germline, CDR1 is DFQATT and CDR2 is SNEGSKA (reference sequence). The CDR3: CSARAGGGSPLHF. CDR3 bases: TGCAGTGCTAGAGCAGGGGGCGGGTCACCCCTCCACTTT.

This chain links TRBV20-1 with TRBJ2-7; D is unresolved. The CDR3 contains 11 residues. V lost 3 bases to trimming and J lost 8 bases, with 11 bases between them. CDR1 and CDR2 (germline): DFQATT, SNEGSKA (reference sequence). CDR3 sequence reads: CSASPKHKQYF. The CDR3 DNA is TGCAGTGCTAGTCCCAAGCACAAGCAGTACTTC.

This chain connects TRBV6-2 or TRBV6-3 to TRBJ1-5; unclear D gene. Trimming removed 2 bases at V and 4 bases at J, with 9 bases between. CDR1 and CDR2 (germline): MNHEY, SVGEGT. The CDR3 spans 14 residues. The CDR3 nucleotides read TGTGCCAGCAGTTACGAGGGCGCAAATCAGCCCCAGCATTTT. It translates to CASSYEGANQPQHF.

There are many counts of this clonotype. The chain couples TRBV20-1 to TRBJ2-5, with TRBD2 matching over 14 bases. The CDR3 contains 16 residues. The V and J ends lost 6 bases and 5 bases, in that order; junction bases with no gene match: 11. The germline CDR1 and CDR2 sequences are DFQATT and SNEGSKA (reference sequence). CDR3 in amino acids: CSAHKTSGRGDETQYF. CDR3 sequence (DNA): TGCAGTGCCCATAAGACTAGCGGGAGGGGAGATGAGACCCAGTACTTC.

The V and J genes are TRBV19 and TRBJ1-6; D remains unclear. This CDR3 is 11 amino acids long. Germline V gene sequence: CDR1 LNHDA, CDR2 SQIVND (reference sequence). The V end lost 6 bases, the J end lost 12 bases, and 9 bases lay between the germline ends. CDR3 DNA sequence: TGTGCCAGTAGCACAATCGGACCCCTCCACTTT. This sequence encodes CASSTIGPLHF. Filled out from reference TRBV19 and TRBJ1-6, the complete variable domain reads DGGITQSPKYLFRKEGQNVTLSCEQNLNHDAMYWYRQDPGQGLRLIYYSQIVNDFQKGDIAEGYSVSREKKESFPLTVTSAQKNPTAFYLCASSTIGPLHFGNGTRLTVT.

Points on this clonotype: A much larger clone is a single base away; this may be a read error. The rearrangement links TRBV19 to TRBJ1-1; possibly TRBD1 for D (6 bases). Germline V gene data show CDR1 as LNHDA and CDR2 as SQIVND (reference sequence). The length of the CDR3 is 14 residues. Trimming shortened V by 3 bases and J by 0 bases, and 8 bases separated the two germline ends. The CDR3 loop is CASSMDRLNTEAFF. The CDR3 DNA is TGTGCCAGTAGTATGGACAGACTGAACACTGAAGCTTTCTTT.

The chain combines TRBV7-9 with TRBJ2-7; perhaps TRBD2 as D (5 bases). The end of the DNA aligns better with TRBJ2-1, so the J call may be wrong. Germline V gives CDR1 SEHNR, CDR2 FQNEAQ (reference sequence). CDR3 size: 14 residues. In DNA, the CDR3 is TGTGCCAGCAGCTTATATGGAACGGGGAATGAGCAGTTCTTC. Amino acid sequence: CASSLYGTGNEQFF.

This clonotype came up many times. The chain joins TRBV29-1 to TRBJ1-2, with D uncertain. Germline CDR1 reads SQVTM; CDR2 reads ANQGSEA. The length of the CDR3 is 11 residues. V lost 4 bases to trimming and J lost 2 bases, with 5 bases between them. The CDR3 region has the DNA TGCAGCGTTGGACGGAACTATGGCTACACCTTC. It is translated as CSVGRNYGYTF.

There are many counts of this clonotype. This chain joins TRBV7-9 and TRBJ1-3; 7 bases agree with TRBD1. V lost 5 bases, J lost 0 bases, and 4 bases stayed unmatched. The CDR3 covers 15 residues. CDR1 and CDR2 from the germline V gene are SEHNR and FQNEAQ (reference sequence). The CDR3 sequence: CASSQGTASGNTIYF. The CDR3 nucleotides are TGTGCCAGCAGCCAAGGGACAGCCTCTGGAAACACCATATATTTT.

This clonotype turned up a few times. The CDR3 DNA is TGTGCCAGCAGTACCCAGGAGGCCCACACTGAAGCTTTCTTT. This codes for CASSTQEAHTEAFF. V usage is TRBV6-5 and J usage is TRBJ1-1; D unresolved. V was cut by 5 bases and J by 3 bases, with 13 bases left in between. Germline CDR1 MNHEY, CDR2 SVGAGI. CDR3 length: 14 amino acids.

A word on this clonotype: The CDR3 does not end in the conserved phenylalanine or tryptophan, so this is likely a read error. The rearrangement joins TRBV10-2 to TRBJ2-7; a possible D gene is TRBD1 (5 bases). CDR3 length: 12 amino acids. The germline CDR1 and CDR2 sequences are WSHSY and SAAADI. The CDR3 is CASSPRAGEQYI. The CDR3 nucleotides read TGTGCCAGCAGCCCCAGGGCTGGCGAGCAGTACATC.

This sequence joins TRBV5-1 and TRBJ2-6, with unresolved D. CDR1 is SGHRS and CDR2 is YFSETQ in the germline V gene. Trimming shortened V by 0 bases and J by 1 base, and 5 bases separated the two germline ends. This CDR3 region has 15 residues. CDR3 loop: CASSLGESGANVLTF. In DNA form, the CDR3 reads TGCGCCAGCAGCTTGGGAGAATCTGGGGCCAACGTCCTGACTTTC.

This clonotype was recorded many times. The chain has TRBV9 and TRBJ2-7; D not certain. Germline loops: CDR1 SGDLS, CDR2 YYNGEE. The CDR3 spans 15 residues. V was cut by 0 bases and J by 0 bases, with 10 bases left in between. The CDR3 region is CASSVAGSSSYEQYF. CDR3 in DNA: TGTGCCAGCAGCGTAGCAGGCTCAAGCTCCTACGAGCAGTACTTC.

This clonotype was counted between two and nine times. V is TRBV6-2 or TRBV6-3 and J is TRBJ2-7; weak D call: TRBD2 (6 bases). The CDR3 totals 16 residues. Trimming took off 2 bases at V and 2 bases at J, with 16 bases between the two ends. Germline loops: CDR1 MNHEY, CDR2 SVGEGT. CDR3: CASSYGRGIEPYEQYF. The CDR3 DNA is TGTGCCAGCAGTTACGGGCGCGGGATAGAGCCCTACGAGCAGTACTTC.

The chain employs TRBV7-9 and TRBJ2-6, with TRBD1 matching over 8 bases. V shed 1 base and J 0 bases; nucleotides not matched to a gene: 5. Germline-derived CDR1 and CDR2 are SEHNR and FQNEAQ (reference sequence). This CDR3 contains 18 residues. The CDR3 spells CASSLGGRGLSGANVLTF. The CDR3 bases are TGTGCCAGCAGCTTAGGCGGCAGGGGGCTCTCTGGGGCCAACGTCCTGACTTTC.

The rearrangement links TRBV12-3 or TRBV12-4 to TRBJ2-2; D uncertain. Trimming stripped 6 bases from V and 4 bases from J, with 9 bases between. The CDR3 has 13 residues. CDR3 in DNA: TGTGCCAGCAGGGAACAGAGCACCGGGGAGCTGTTTTTT. This translates into CASREQSTGELFF.

J is TRBJ1-4 and V is TRBV11-2; no definite D call. V was cut by 5 bases and J by 5 bases, with 15 bases left in between. The V gene's germline CDR1 is SGHAT and CDR2 FQNNGV. The CDR3 length is 15 residues. The CDR3 bases are TGTGCCAGCAGCCCCACAAGTGGACTAAATGAAAAACTGTTTTTT. It codes for CASSPTSGLNEKLFF. Looking up the rest from reference TRBV11-2 and TRBJ1-4 gives the full variable domain: EAGVAQSPRYKIIEKRQSVAFWCNPISGHATLYWYQQILGQGPKLLIQFQNNGVVDDSQLPKDRFSAERLKGVDSTLKIQPAKLEDSAVYLCASSPTSGLNEKLFFGSGTQLSVL.

The V and J genes are TRBV19 and TRBJ1-5; 10 bases align to TRBD1. The CDR3 covers 17 residues. V was pared by 5 bases and J by 4 bases, with 11 bases of the junction left unmatched. The germline gives CDR1 LNHDA, CDR2 SQIVND (reference sequence). CDR3 region: CASSLGPGTGDNQPQHF. CDR3 sequence (DNA): TGTGCCAGTAGTCTAGGGCCTGGGACAGGGGATAATCAGCCCCAGCATTTT.

On this clonotype itself: A much bigger clone sits one base away, suggesting this may be a read error. V is TRBV7-2 and J is TRBJ1-6; TRBD1 matches 7 bases. CDR1 is SGHTA and CDR2 is FQGNSA in the germline V gene. The CDR3 extends over 15 amino acids. The CDR3 spells CASSQRDSENLPLHF. CDR3 coding DNA: TGTGCCAGCAGCCAAAGGGACAGCGAGAATTTACCCCTCCACTTT.

Concerning this clonotype itself: This may arise from a read error, as a much more abundant clone is one base away. Given the absence of the conserved phenylalanine or tryptophan at the CDR3 end, a read error is likely. This chain uses TRBV19 with TRBJ1-5; 7 positions agree with TRBD1. Germline trimming cut 7 bases from V and 2 bases from J; bases unmatched to any gene: 8. The CDR3 spans 15 residues. CDR1 LNHDA and CDR2 SQIVND come from the germline V gene (reference sequence). CDR3 sequence reads: CASNQGEGRNQPQHL. CDR3 DNA sequence: TGTGCCAGTAATCAGGGGGAAGGTCGCAATCAGCCCCAGCATCTT.